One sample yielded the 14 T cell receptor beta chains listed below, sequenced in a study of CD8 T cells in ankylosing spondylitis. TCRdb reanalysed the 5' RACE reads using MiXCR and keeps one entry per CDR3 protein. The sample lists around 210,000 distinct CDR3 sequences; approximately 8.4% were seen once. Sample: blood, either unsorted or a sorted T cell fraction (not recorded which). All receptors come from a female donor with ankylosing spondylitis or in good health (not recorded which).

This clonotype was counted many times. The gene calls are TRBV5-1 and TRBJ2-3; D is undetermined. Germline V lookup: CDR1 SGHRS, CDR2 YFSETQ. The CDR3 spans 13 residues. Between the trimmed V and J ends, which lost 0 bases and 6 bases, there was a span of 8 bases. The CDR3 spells CASSLEPRDTQYF. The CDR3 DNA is TGCGCCAGCAGCTTGGAACCCAGGGATACGCAGTATTTT.

The CDR3 region has the DNA TGCAGCGTTGGACCGGCGAACACTGAAGCTTTCTTT. Its translation is CSVGPANTEAFF. The gene calls are TRBV29-1 and TRBJ1-1; D remains ambiguous. The length of the CDR3 is 12 residues. V was shortened by 4 bases and J by 1 base, with 7 bases between the two germline ends. Germline CDR1 is SQVTM and CDR2 is ANQGSEA.

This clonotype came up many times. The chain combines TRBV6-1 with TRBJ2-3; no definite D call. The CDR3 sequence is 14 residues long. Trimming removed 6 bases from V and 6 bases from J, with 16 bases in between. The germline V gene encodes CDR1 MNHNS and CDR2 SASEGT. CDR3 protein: CASSLRRMGDTQYF. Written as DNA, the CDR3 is TGTGCCAGCAGCCTTCGCCGGATGGGGGATACGCAGTATTTT.

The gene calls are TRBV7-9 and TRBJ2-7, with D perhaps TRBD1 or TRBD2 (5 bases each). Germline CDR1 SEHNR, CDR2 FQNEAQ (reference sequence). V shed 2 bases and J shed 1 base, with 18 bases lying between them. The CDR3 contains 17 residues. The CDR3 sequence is CASSLMEARTFSYEQYF. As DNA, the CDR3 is TGTGCCAGCAGCTTAATGGAGGCCCGGACATTTTCCTACGAGCAGTACTTC.

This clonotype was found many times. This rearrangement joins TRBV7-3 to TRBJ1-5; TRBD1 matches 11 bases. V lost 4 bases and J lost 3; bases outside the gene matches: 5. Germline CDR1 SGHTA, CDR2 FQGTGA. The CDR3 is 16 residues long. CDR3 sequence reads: CASSSRTGGNNQPQHF. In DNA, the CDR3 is TGTGCCAGCAGCTCCCGGACAGGGGGCAACAATCAGCCCCAGCATTTT.

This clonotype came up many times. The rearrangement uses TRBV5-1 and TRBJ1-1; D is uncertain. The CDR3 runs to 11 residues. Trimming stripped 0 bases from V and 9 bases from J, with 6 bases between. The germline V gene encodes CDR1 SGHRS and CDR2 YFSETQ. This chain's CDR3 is CASSLEEKAFF. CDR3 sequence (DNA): TGCGCCAGCAGCTTGGAGGAGAAAGCTTTCTTT.

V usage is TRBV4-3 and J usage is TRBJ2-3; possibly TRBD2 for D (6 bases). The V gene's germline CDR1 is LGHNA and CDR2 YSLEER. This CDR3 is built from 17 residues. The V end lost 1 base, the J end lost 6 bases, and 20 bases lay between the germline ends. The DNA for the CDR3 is TGCGCCAGCAGCCAAGTCAGCAGTGGGACTCCCCCCGATACGCAGTATTTT. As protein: CASSQVSSGTPPDTQYF.

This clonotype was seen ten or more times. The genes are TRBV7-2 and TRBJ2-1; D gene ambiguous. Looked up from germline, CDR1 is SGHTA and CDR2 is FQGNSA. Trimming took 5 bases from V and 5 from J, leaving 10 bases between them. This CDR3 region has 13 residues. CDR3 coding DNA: TGTGCCAGCAGCCCAAATCGGGACAATGAGCAGTTCTTC. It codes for CASSPNRDNEQFF.

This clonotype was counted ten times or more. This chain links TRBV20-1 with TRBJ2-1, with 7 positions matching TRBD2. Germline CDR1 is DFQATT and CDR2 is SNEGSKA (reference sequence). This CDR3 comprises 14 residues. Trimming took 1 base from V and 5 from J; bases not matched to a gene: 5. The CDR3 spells CSARGPGLHNEQFF. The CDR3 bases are TGCAGTGCTAGAGGCCCGGGACTACACAATGAGCAGTTCTTC.

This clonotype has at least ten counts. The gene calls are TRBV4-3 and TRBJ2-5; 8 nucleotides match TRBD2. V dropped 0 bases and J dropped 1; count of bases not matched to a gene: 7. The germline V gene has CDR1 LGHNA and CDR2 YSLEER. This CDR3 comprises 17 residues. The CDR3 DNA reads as TGCGCCAGCAGCCAAGATATCGCGGCGGGAGGCCAAGAGACCCAGTACTTC. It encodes CASSQDIAAGGQETQYF.

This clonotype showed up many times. The CDR3 sequence is CSAREPSQGQYF. CDR3 coding DNA: TGCAGTGCTAGAGAACCTAGCCAGGGGCAGTATTTT. This rearrangement joins TRBV20-1 to TRBJ2-3; either TRBD1 or TRBD2 may supply D (5 bases each). Germline assignment: CDR1 DFQATT and CDR2 SNEGSKA (reference sequence). The CDR3 extends over 12 amino acids. Trimming removed 0 bases at V and 11 bases at J, with 12 bases between.

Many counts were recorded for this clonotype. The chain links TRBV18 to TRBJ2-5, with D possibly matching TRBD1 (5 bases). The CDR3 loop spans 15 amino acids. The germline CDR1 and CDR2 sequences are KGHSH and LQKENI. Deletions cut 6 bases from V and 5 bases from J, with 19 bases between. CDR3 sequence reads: CASSPGPLGAETQYF. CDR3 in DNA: TGTGCCAGCTCCCCTGGACCGCTAGGGGCGGAGACCCAGTACTTC.

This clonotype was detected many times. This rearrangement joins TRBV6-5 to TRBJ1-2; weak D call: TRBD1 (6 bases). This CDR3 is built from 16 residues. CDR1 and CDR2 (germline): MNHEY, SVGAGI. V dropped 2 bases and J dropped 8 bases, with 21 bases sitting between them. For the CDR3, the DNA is TGTGCCAGCAGTTACACTACACAGGGAAGATCGGACGGCTACACCTTC. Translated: CASSYTTQGRSDGYTF.

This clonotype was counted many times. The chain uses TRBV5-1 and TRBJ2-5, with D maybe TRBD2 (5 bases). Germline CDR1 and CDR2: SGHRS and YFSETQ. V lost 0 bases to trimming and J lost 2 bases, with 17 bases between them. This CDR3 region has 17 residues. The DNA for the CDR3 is TGCGCCAGCAGCTTGGCCCCCCGCGCGGGTTCACAAGAGACCCAGTACTTC. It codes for CASSLAPRAGSQETQYF.